Below are 24 T cell receptor beta chains sequenced from a single sample in a study of Graves' ophthalmopathy and Graves' hyperthyroidism. RNA transcripts yielded amplified TCR beta CDR3 regions. The workflow started with a first-round RT-PCR run with HTBI primers and then moved on to a second-round multiplex PCR. Each CDR3 protein is one row after TCRdb ran MiXCR on the multiplex PCR reads. The sample includes about half a million distinct CDR3 sequences, around 15% of them seen just once. The source material was blood. These receptors originate from a woman under 40 with Graves' ophthalmopathy.

The V and J genes are TRBV30 and TRBJ2-7; no clear D. Germline assignment: CDR1 GTSNPN and CDR2 SVGIG (reference sequence). This CDR3 is 12 amino acids long. V gave up 4 bases and J gave up 0 bases, with 7 bases separating them. CDR3 in DNA: TGTGCCTGGATTAAAAGCTCCTACGAGCAGTACTTC. Its protein product is CAWIKSSYEQYF.

This chain links TRBV6-1 with TRBJ2-7; 7 bases are a match to TRBD1. Germline CDR1 is MNHNS and CDR2 is SASEGT. The CDR3 has 14 residues. Trimming cost V 6 bases and J 3 bases; bases outside gene matches: 8. The chain's CDR3 is CASRKQGSDYEQYF. In DNA form, the CDR3 reads TGTGCCAGCAGAAAACAGGGGTCGGACTACGAGCAGTACTTC.

This clonotype was recorded many times. The CDR3 coding sequence is TGTGCCAGCAGTGAAAAGAGTCGGATTCCTCGAGACGAGCAGTACTTC. Its protein is CASSEKSRIPRDEQYF. The V and J genes are TRBV6-1 and TRBJ2-7, with no clear D. V was cut by 2 bases and J by 5 bases, with 19 bases left in between. This CDR3 has 16 amino acids. CDR1 is MNHNS, CDR2 SASEGT, per germline.

This clonotype was seen once. The chain employs TRBV12-3 or TRBV12-4 and TRBJ2-5, with D perhaps matching TRBD2 (5 bases). Trimming shortened V by 3 bases and J by 6 bases, and 11 bases separated the two germline ends. The CDR3 sequence is 13 residues long. For the CDR3, the DNA is TGTGCCAGCAGTTTGGGGAGCCAGCAGACCCAGTACTTC. Its translation is CASSLGSQQTQYF.

Many counts were recorded for this clonotype. At one end the junction does not follow the germline gene, possibly because of a read error. The chain employs TRBV11-2 and TRBJ2-2; maybe TRBD2 (7 bases). Per germline, CDR1 SGHAT and CDR2 FQNNGV. This CDR3 region has 16 residues. CDR3 coding DNA: TGTGCCAGCAGCTTAGATGGGGGGGCGAACACCGGGGAGCTGTTTTTC. It translates to CASSLDGGANTGELFF.

The V call is TRBV12-3 or TRBV12-4, the J call TRBJ1-1; 8 bases agree with TRBD1. After removal of 7 bases from V and 0 bases from J, the junction contained 10 bases not matched to a gene. This CDR3 contains 16 residues. CDR3: CASTTAGGALNTEAFF. CDR3 DNA: TGTGCCAGCACCACCGCAGGGGGCGCGTTGAACACTGAAGCTTTCTTT.

About this clonotype itself: An end of the junction does not agree with germline; a read error may underlie this. This chain connects TRBV5-1 to TRBJ1-1, with a weak D call TRBD1 (5 bases). CDR1 and CDR2 from the germline V gene are SGHRS and YFSETQ. CDR3 length: 15 residues. In nucleotides, the CDR3 is TGCGCCAGCAGCGAGGGACGGATCTTGAACACTGATGCTTTCTTT. This gives the protein CASSEGRILNTDAFF. Based on the CDR3 plus reference TRBV5-1 and TRBJ1-1, the full variable domain is KAGVTQTPRYLIKTRGQQVTLSCSPISGHRSVSWYQQTPGQGLQFLFEYFSETQRNKGNFPGRFSGRQFSNSRSEMNVSTLELGDSALYLCASSEGRILNTDAFFGQGTRLTVV.

Many counts were recorded for this clonotype. V is TRBV28 and J is TRBJ2-5, with D perhaps TRBD1 or TRBD2 (5 bases each). V was pared by 6 bases and J by 5 bases, with 16 bases between. The CDR3 extends over 14 amino acids. Germline CDR1 is MDHEN and CDR2 is SYDVKM. CDR3 bases: TGTGCCAGCAGCCGCGCCAGCAGGGAGGAGACCCAGTACTTC. Translated, it gives CASSRASREETQYF.

This clonotype has ten or more counts. The chain couples TRBV7-9 to TRBJ1-2; no definite D call. Trimming removed 6 bases at V and 10 bases at J, with 6 bases between. Germline V gene sequence: CDR1 SEHNR, CDR2 FQNEAQ (reference sequence). The CDR3 is 9 amino acids. CDR3 region: CASRPNYTF. In DNA form, the CDR3 reads TGTGCCAGCAGGCCTAACTACACCTTC.

This clonotype was picked up a small number of times. The CDR3 DNA follows: TGCGCCAGCAGCTTGACGACGGGGGGCTACGAGCAGTACTTC. Amino acids: CASSLTTGGYEQYF. The V call is TRBV5-1, the J call TRBJ2-7, with 7 bases matching TRBD2. V dropped 1 base and J dropped 3; count of bases not matched to a gene: 4. The germline gives CDR1 SGHRS, CDR2 YFSETQ. The CDR3 extends over 14 amino acids.

This clonotype showed up many times. The chain carries TRBV28 and TRBJ2-7; the match to TRBD1 covers 8 bases. V shed 8 bases, J shed 3 bases, and the junction held 6 bases outside the gene matches. The CDR3 loop spans 13 amino acids. Germline lookup yields CDR1 MDHEN and CDR2 SYDVKM. The CDR3 reads CASAGTGVYEQYF. The DNA for the CDR3 is TGTGCCAGCGCCGGGACAGGCGTCTACGAGCAGTACTTC.

This clonotype was seen repeatedly, ten times or more. The rearrangement joins TRBV6-1 to TRBJ2-7; tentative D call: TRBD2 (7 bases). Germline V gene sequence: CDR1 MNHNS, CDR2 SASEGT. This CDR3 contains 13 residues. The V and J ends lost 6 bases and 3 bases respectively, with 12 bases between them. CDR3: CASRGGARYEQYF. CDR3 coding DNA: TGTGCCAGCAGGGGGGGGGCCCGCTACGAGCAGTACTTC.

This clonotype was picked up many times. This chain uses TRBV20-1 with TRBJ1-1; 8 nucleotides agree with TRBD1. The CDR3 contains 10 residues. The germline gives CDR1 DFQATT, CDR2 SNEGSKA (reference sequence). CDR3 sequence reads: CGQGNTEAFF. CDR3 nucleotide sequence: TGCGGACAGGGGAACACTGAAGCTTTCTTT.

This chain connects TRBV18 to TRBJ1-2, with D unclear. Germline values: CDR1 KGHSH, CDR2 LQKENI. The CDR3 totals 14 residues. Deletions cut 6 bases from V and 8 bases from J, with 19 bases between. The CDR3 reads CASSPVEKAWGYTF. CDR3 DNA: TGTGCCAGCTCCCCAGTTGAGAAGGCCTGGGGCTACACCTTC. The full variable domain, completed using reference TRBV18 and TRBJ1-2, is NAGVMQNPRHLVRRRGQEARLRCSPMKGHSHVYWYRQLPEEGLKFMVYLQKENIIDESGMPKERFSAEFPKEGPSILRIQQVVRGDSAAYFCASSPVEKAWGYTFGSGTRLTVV.

This clonotype has a count of ten or more. The chain joins TRBV11-2 to TRBJ1-6; no firm D call. This CDR3 contains 16 residues. CDR1 is SGHAT and CDR2 is FQNNGV in the germline V gene. Trimming left V 0 bases short and J 7 bases short, with 13 bases between. DNA of the CDR3: TGTGCCAGCAGCTTAGACGCGGGAGTAGGGAATTCACCCCTCCACTTT. It specifies CASSLDAGVGNSPLHF.

This clonotype was seen ten or more times. This chain uses TRBV7-2 with TRBJ2-7, with unresolved D. The germline CDR1 and CDR2 sequences are SGHTA and FQGNSA. CDR3 length equals 15 residues. Trimming took off 5 bases at V and 6 bases at J, with 20 bases between the two ends. CDR3 nucleotide sequence: TGTGCCAGCAGCCCGCCGGGCTTCGTTTTAGGCGAGCAGTACTTC. Translating it yields CASSPPGFVLGEQYF.

The CDR3, as DNA: TGTGCCAGCAGTTTGCCGACAGGGCTTGGCTACACCTTC. Its protein product is CASSLPTGLGYTF. The genes are TRBV12-3 or TRBV12-4 and TRBJ1-2; 7 bases line up with TRBD1. The J segment lost 7 bases and the V segment lost 3 bases, leaving 5 bases of the junction unmatched. This CDR3 comprises 13 residues.

The rearrangement uses TRBV19 and TRBJ1-2, with 10 positions matching TRBD1. J lost 8 bases, V lost 4 bases, and 4 bases had no gene match. Per germline, CDR1 LNHDA and CDR2 SQIVND (reference sequence). The CDR3 spans 13 residues. The chain's CDR3 is CASSTGQGVGYTF. The CDR3 nucleotides read TGTGCCAGTAGTACTGGACAGGGGGTCGGCTACACCTTC.

The table lists this clonotype with many counts. This rearrangement joins TRBV27 to TRBJ1-1; D is undetermined. The CDR3 is made up of 14 amino acids. The V gene's germline CDR1 is MNHEY and CDR2 SMNVEV (reference sequence). V was cut by 5 bases and J by 2 bases, with 12 bases left in between. DNA for the CDR3: TGTGCCAGCAGTGCCGCACTGGGTAACACTGAAGCTTTCTTT. Translated: CASSAALGNTEAFF.

This sequence joins TRBV25-1 and TRBJ1-6; the match to TRBD1 covers 9 bases. This CDR3 region has 17 residues. J gave up 7 bases and V 3 bases, and 10 bases lay outside the gene matches. CDR1 is MGHDK and CDR2 is SYGVNS in the germline V gene. CDR3 protein: CASSESTGGAANSPLHF. DNA of the CDR3: TGTGCCAGCAGTGAGTCAACAGGGGGCGCGGCAAATTCACCCCTCCACTTT.

A few counts support this clonotype. The rearrangement uses TRBV11-3 and TRBJ1-1; 9 positions agree with TRBD1. CDR1 and CDR2 (germline): SGHNT, YENEEA. There are 13 residues in the CDR3. Unmatched junction bases numbered 4, after V lost 7 bases and J lost 4 bases. The CDR3 sequence: CASKGQGGTEAFF. The CDR3 DNA reads as TGTGCCAGCAAGGGACAGGGAGGCACTGAAGCTTTCTTT. Full variable domain (remainder filled in from reference TRBV11-3 and TRBJ1-1): EAGVVQSPRYKIIEKKQPVAFWCNPISGHNTLYWYLQNLGQGPELLIRYENEEAVDDSQLPKDRFSAERLKGVDSTLKIQPAELGDSAVYLCASKGQGGTEAFFGQGTRLTVV.

This clonotype showed up many times. J is TRBJ2-7 and V is TRBV10-1; 8 bases fit TRBD1. Germline assignment: CDR1 WNHNN and CDR2 SYGVQD (reference sequence). Trimming cost V 4 bases and J 2 bases; bases outside gene matches: 7. The CDR3 length is 15 residues. The CDR3 sequence: CASSADRGPTYEQYF. CDR3 DNA: TGCGCCAGCAGTGCCGACAGGGGCCCAACCTACGAGCAGTACTTC.

This clonotype appeared many times. This chain joins TRBV4-1 and TRBJ2-7; perhaps TRBD1 as D (6 bases). There are 17 residues in the CDR3. The germline V gene encodes CDR1 MGHRA and CDR2 YSYEKL. V shed 2 bases and J shed 6 bases, with 23 bases lying between them. The DNA for the CDR3 is TGCGCCAGCAGCCAATCGGTGGTCCGGGACACCGTCCTCGAGCAGTACTTC. Its translation: CASSQSVVRDTVLEQYF.

This clonotype was counted ten times or more. V usage is TRBV6-5 and J usage is TRBJ2-7; 13 bases align to TRBD2. CDR1 and CDR2 (germline): MNHEY, SVGAGI. The CDR3 is made up of 15 amino acids. Trimming removed 2 bases from V and 5 bases from J; junction bases left unmatched: 3. The CDR3 sequence: CASSYRTSGGNEQYF. The CDR3 DNA sequence: TGTGCCAGCAGTTACCGGACTAGCGGGGGAAACGAGCAGTACTTC.